This entry features one T cell receptor (beta chain) sequence. The antigen remains undetermined. The blood sample was taken during the colonoscopy visit. With 6 bases clipped from V and 6 bases from J, the junction kept 1 base outside the gene matches. Germline CDR1 SNHLY, CDR2 FYNNEI. This CDR3 comprises 12 residues. Libraries were prepared by immunoSEQ multiplex PCR; TCRdb keeps only in-frame clonotypes and omits some of them. The sample includes roughly 14,000 clones, 80% to 90% of them seen just once. This record comes from a study of pediatric ulcerative colitis. Whole-study context: Most patients had pancolitis, and two had left-sided colitis.

Notes on the study in general: Blood-rectal clonal overlap within each person was significantly higher in ulcerative colitis patients than controls. Acute severe colitis showed lower rectal diversity from clonal expansions.

Source material: blood. This sequence joins TRBV2 and TRBJ1-1, with 10 bases identical to TRBD1. The origin of this receptor is a boy aged 5 to 17 with moderate ulcerative colitis. CDR3 nucleotide sequence: TGTGCCAGCAGCGACAGGGGGCCTGAAGCTTTCTTT. It translates to CASSDRGPEAFF.